This section outlines one T cell receptor beta chain sequence together with its context. Its cognate antigen is unknown. V was trimmed by 5 bases and J by 4 bases, leaving 14 bases between them. CDR3 size: 15 residues. Germline assignment: CDR1 MDHEN and CDR2 SYDVKM. This sample was included in a study of vaccination effects on CD4 cells after COVID-19. Sequencing used immunoSEQ multiplex PCR; TCRdb keeps in-frame clones, though not all of them. Counted here are about 48,000 clones, more than 70% occurring once; the ten biggest clones make up about 6%. Sequencing in the ViraFEST assay came after antigen-specific CD4+ T cells had been expanded with viral peptide pools, which were used to stimulate PBMC. Researchers isolated CD4+ T cells once approximately eleven days of culture had elapsed. Previously uninfected by SARS-CoV-2, the vaccine recipients also showed negative nucleocapsid antibodies. The researchers cultured 1.5 million to 2.5 million PBMC per well with about 10 IU/ml IL-2 and approximately 10 ug/ml peptides.

Study-level points and caveats: Marked clonal contraction of both clone types appeared late after vaccination.

The clonotype comes from a human donor who received a COVID-19 vaccine. The sequences come from CD4+ T cells from PBMCs cultured with HCoV-OC43 spike peptides, collected before COVID-19 vaccination. The subset: HCoV-OC43 spike overlapping peptide pool stimulation. The rearrangement uses TRBV28 and TRBJ1-4; D unclear. This CDR3 is CASSTLDGGNEKLFF. The CDR3 coding sequence is TGTGCCAGCAGTACCCTAGACGGTGGTAATGAAAAACTGTTTTTT.